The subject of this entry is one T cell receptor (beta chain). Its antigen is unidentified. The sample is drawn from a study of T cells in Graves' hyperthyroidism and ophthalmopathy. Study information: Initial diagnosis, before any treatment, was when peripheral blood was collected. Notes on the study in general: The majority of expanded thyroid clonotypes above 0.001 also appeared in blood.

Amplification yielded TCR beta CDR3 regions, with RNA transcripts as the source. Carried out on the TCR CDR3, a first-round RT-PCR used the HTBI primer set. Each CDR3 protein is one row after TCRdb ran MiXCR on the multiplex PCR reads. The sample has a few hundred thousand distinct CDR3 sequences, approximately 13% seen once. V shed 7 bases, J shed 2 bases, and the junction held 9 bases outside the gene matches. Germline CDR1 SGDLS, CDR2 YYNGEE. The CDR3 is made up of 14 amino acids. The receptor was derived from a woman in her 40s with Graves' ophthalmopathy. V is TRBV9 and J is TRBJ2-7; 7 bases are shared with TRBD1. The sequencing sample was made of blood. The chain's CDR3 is CASGARTGPYEQYF. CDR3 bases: TGTGCCAGCGGCGCTCGGACAGGTCCCTACGAGCAGTACTTC.